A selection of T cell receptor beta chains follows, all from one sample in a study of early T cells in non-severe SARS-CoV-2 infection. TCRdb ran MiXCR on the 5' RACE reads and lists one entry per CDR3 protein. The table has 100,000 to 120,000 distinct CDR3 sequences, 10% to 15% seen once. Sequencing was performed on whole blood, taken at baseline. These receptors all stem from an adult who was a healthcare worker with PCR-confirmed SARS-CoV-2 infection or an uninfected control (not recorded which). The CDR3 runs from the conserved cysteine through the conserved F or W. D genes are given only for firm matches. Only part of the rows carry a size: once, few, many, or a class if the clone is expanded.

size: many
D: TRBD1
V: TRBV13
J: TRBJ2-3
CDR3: CASSSDRGLSDTQYF
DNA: TGTGCCAGCAGCTCGGACAGGGGGTTGTCAGATACGCAGTATTTT

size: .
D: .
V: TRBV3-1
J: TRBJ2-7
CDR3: CASSQGNRDEQYF
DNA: TGTGCCAGCAGCCAAGGAAACAGGGACGAGCAGTACTTC

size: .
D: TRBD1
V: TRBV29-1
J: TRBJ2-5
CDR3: CSVAPQGDGETQYF
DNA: TGCAGCGTTGCTCCCCAGGGGGACGGAGAGACCCAGTACTTC

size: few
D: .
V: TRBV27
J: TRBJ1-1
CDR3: CASSSIDHTEAFF
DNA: TGTGCCAGCAGTTCGATAGACCACACTGAAGCTTTCTTT

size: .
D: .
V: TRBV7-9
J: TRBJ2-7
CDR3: CASTLGTPSYEQYF
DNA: TGTGCCTCGACCCTTGGGACACCCTCCTACGAGCAGTACTTC

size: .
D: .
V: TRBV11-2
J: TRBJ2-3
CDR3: CASSLGNLGGTDTQYF
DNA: TGTGCCAGCAGCTTAGGCAACCTGGGGGGCACAGATACGCAGTATTTT

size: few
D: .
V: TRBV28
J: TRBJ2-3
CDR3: CASREGGTDTQYF
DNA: TGTGCCAGCAGGGAGGGAGGCACAGATACGCAGTATTTT

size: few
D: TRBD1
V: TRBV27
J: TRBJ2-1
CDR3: CASSLYGRVGQGYNEQFF
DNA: TGTGCCAGCAGTTTATACGGGCGCGTGGGACAGGGATACAATGAGCAGTTCTTC

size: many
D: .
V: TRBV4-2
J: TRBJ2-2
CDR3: CASSQDTARIAGELFF
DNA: TGTGCCAGCAGCCAGGACACGGCAAGGATCGCCGGGGAGCTGTTTTTT

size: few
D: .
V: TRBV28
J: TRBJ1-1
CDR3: CASSIIDTEAFF
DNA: TGTGCCAGCAGTATTATTGACACTGAAGCTTTCTTT

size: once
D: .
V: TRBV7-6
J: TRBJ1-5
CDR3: CASSLFGGNQPQHF
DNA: TGTGCCAGCAGCTTATTTGGGGGTAATCAGCCCCAGCATTTT

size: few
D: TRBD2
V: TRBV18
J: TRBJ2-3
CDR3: CASSLGTSGSLDTQYF
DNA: TGTGCCAGCTCACTCGGGACTAGCGGGAGCCTAGATACGCAGTATTTT

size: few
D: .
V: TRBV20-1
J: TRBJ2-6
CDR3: CSASRGTGANVLTF
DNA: TGCAGTGCTAGCCGGGGGACTGGGGCCAACGTCCTGACTTTC

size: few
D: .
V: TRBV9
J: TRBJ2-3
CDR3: CASSVTGDTQYF
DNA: TGTGCCAGCAGCGTCACAGGAGATACGCAGTATTTT

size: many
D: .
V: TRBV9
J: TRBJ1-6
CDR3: CASSVQNSPLHF
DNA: TGTGCCAGCAGCGTACAAAATTCACCCCTCCACTTT

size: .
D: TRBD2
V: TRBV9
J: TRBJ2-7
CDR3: CASSALAGASYEQYF
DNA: TGTGCCAGCAGCGCTTTAGCGGGAGCATCCTACGAGCAGTACTTC

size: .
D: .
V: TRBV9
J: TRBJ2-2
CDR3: CASSVGPGPGNTGELFF
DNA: TGTGCCAGCAGCGTAGGCCCGGGACCGGGAAACACCGGGGAGCTGTTTTTT

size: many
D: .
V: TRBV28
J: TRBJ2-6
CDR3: CASSLYKSGANVLTF
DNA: TGTGCCAGCAGTTTATACAAATCTGGGGCCAACGTCCTGACTTTC

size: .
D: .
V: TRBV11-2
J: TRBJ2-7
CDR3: CASSFQVSYEQYF
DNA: TGTGCCAGCAGCTTCCAGGTTTCCTACGAGCAGTACTTC

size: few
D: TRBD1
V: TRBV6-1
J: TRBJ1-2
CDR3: CASSGTGLWYGYTF
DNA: TGTGCCAGCAGTGGGACAGGACTTTGGTATGGCTACACCTTC

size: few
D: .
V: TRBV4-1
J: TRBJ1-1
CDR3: CASSFRTELNTEAFF
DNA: TGCGCCAGCAGCTTTAGGACAGAATTGAACACTGAAGCTTTCTTT

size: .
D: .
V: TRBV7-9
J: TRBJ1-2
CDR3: CASSLEASRGYGYTF
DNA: TGTGCCAGCAGCTTAGAGGCTTCGAGGGGTTATGGCTACACCTTC

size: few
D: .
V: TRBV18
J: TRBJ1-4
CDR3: CASSPPGRGANEKLFF
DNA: TGTGCCAGCTCACCACCGGGCAGGGGAGCCAATGAAAAACTGTTTTTT

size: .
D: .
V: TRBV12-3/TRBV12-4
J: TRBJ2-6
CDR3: CATLVSGANVLTF
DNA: TGTGCCACCCTCGTCTCTGGGGCCAACGTCCTGACTTTC

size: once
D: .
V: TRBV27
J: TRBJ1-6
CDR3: CASSLRPPWGSPLHF
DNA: TGTGCCAGCAGTCTTCGACCCCCTTGGGGTTCACCCCTCCACTTT

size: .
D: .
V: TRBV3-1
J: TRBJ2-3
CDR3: CASSPGGTQYF
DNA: TGTGCCAGCAGTCCCGGGGGTACGCAGTATTTT

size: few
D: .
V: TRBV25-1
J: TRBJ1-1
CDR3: CATSLALGEAFF
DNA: TGTGCCACCTCGCTAGCCTTGGGTGAAGCTTTCTTT

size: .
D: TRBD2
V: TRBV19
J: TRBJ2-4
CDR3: CASSIWASGGTKNIQYF
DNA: TGTGCCAGTAGTATATGGGCTAGCGGGGGGACCAAAAACATTCAGTACTTC

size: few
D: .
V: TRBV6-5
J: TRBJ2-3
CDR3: CASKLAGFRTDTQYF
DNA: TGTGCCAGCAAGCTGGCAGGGTTCCGCACAGATACGCAGTATTTT

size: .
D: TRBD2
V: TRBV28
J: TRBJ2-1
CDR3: CASRETSGTTYNEQFF
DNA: TGTGCCAGCAGAGAGACTAGCGGGACCACCTACAATGAGCAGTTCTTC

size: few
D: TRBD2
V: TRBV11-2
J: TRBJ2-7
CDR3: CASSSTSGFSYEQYF
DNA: TGTGCCAGCAGCTCGACTAGCGGGTTCTCCTACGAGCAGTACTTC

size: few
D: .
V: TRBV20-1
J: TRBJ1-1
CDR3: CSARYRHTEAFF
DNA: TGCAGTGCTAGGTACAGGCACACTGAAGCTTTCTTT

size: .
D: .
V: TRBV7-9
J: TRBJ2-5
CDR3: CASSPPHGIQETQYF
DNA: TGTGCCAGCAGCCCCCCGCACGGGATTCAAGAGACCCAGTACTTC

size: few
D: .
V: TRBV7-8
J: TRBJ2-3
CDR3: CASSPERMPAQYF
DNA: TGTGCCAGCAGCCCCGAGCGAATGCCGGCGCAGTATTTT

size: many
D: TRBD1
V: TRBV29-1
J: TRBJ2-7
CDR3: CSVVTGGSYEQYF
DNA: TGCAGCGTTGTGACAGGGGGCTCCTACGAGCAGTACTTC

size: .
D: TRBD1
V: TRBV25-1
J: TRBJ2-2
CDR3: CASRGQGLEKNTGELFF
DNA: TGTGCCAGCAGAGGACAGGGGCTAGAGAAGAACACCGGGGAGCTGTTTTTT

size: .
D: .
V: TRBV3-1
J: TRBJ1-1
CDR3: CASSQDFRGTEAFF
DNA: TGTGCCAGCAGCCAAGATTTCAGGGGTACTGAAGCTTTCTTT

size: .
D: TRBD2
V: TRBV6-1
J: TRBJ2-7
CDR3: CASFGLASGRYEQYF
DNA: TGTGCCAGCTTCGGACTAGCGAGCGGGAGATACGAGCAGTACTTC

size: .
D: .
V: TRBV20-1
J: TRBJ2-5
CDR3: CSARGFGFQETQYF
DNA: TGCAGTGCTAGAGGGTTTGGATTCCAAGAGACCCAGTACTTC

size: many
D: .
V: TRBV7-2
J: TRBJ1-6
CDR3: CASARDRNSPLHF
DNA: TGTGCCAGCGCTAGAGACAGGAATTCACCCCTCCACTTT

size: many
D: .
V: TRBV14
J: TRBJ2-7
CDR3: CASSLLGQTRQYEQYF
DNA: TGTGCCAGCAGCCTCCTTGGACAGACGAGACAATACGAGCAGTACTTC